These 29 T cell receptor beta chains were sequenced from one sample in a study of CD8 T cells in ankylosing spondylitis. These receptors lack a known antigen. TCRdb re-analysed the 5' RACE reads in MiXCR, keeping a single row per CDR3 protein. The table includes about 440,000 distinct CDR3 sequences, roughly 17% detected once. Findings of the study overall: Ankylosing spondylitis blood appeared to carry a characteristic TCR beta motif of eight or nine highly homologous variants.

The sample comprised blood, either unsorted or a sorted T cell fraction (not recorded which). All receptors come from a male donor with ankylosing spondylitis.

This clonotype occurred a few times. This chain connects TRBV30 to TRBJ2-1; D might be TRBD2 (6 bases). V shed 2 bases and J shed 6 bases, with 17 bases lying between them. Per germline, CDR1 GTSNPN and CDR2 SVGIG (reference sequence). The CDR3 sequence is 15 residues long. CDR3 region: CAWSSRGRTGNEQFF. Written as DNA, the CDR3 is TGTGCCTGGAGTTCTCGAGGGAGGACGGGCAATGAGCAGTTCTTC.

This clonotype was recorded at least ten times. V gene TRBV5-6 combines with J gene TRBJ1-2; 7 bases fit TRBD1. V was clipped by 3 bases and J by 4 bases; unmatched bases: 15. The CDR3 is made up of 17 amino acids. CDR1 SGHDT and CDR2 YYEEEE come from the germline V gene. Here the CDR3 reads CASSSFGTAKVGYGYTF. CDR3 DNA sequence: TGTGCCAGCAGCTCCTTCGGGACAGCTAAAGTTGGCTATGGCTACACCTTC. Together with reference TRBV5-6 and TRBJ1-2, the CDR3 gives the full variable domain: DAGVTQSPTHLIKTRGQQVTLRCSPKSGHDTVSWYQQALGQGPQFIFQYYEEEERQRGNFPDRFSGHQFPNYSSELNVNALLLGDSALYLCASSSFGTAKVGYGYTFGSGTRLTVV.

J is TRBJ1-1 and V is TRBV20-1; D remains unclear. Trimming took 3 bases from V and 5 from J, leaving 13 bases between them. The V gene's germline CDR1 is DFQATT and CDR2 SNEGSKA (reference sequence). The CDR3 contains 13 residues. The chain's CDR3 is CSASGATGTEAFF. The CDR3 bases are TGCAGTGCTAGTGGTGCCACGGGGACTGAAGCTTTCTTT.

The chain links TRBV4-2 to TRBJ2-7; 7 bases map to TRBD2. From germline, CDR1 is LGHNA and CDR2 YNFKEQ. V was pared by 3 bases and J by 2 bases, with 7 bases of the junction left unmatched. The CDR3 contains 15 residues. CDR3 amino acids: CASSHDLGRPYEQYF. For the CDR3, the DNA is TGTGCCAGCAGCCATGACCTCGGGAGGCCCTACGAGCAGTACTTC.

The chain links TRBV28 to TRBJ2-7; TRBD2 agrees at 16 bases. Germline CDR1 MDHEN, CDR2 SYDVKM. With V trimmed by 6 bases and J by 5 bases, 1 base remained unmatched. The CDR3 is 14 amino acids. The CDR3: CASSGTSGRDEQYF. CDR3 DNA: TGTGCCAGCAGCGGGACTAGCGGGAGGGACGAGCAGTACTTC.

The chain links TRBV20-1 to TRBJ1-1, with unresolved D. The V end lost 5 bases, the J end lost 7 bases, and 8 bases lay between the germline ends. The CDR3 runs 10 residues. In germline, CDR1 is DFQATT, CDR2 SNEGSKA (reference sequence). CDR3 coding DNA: TGCAGTGCTTCCTCGTTTGAAGCTTTCTTT. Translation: CSASSFEAFF.

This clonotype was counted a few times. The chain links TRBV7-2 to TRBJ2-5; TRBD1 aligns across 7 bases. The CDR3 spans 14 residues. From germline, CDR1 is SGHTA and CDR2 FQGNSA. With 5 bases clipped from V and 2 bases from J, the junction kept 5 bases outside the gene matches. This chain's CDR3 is CASSRKTGQETQYF. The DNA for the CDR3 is TGTGCCAGCAGCAGGAAGACAGGGCAAGAGACCCAGTACTTC.

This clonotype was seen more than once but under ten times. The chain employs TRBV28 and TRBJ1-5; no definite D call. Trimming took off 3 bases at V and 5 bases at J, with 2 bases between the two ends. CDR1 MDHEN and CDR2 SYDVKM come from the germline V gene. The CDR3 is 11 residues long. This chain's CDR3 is CASSLHQPQHF. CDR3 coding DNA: TGTGCCAGCAGTTTGCATCAGCCCCAGCATTTT.

The CDR3 protein is CASRDPGTGGRGYTF. The CDR3 DNA reads as TGTGCCAGCAGGGACCCCGGGACAGGGGGCCGTGGCTACACCTTC. This rearrangement joins TRBV6-1 to TRBJ1-2; 12 bases agree with TRBD1. The V segment lost 6 bases and the J segment 7 bases; nucleotides outside the gene matches: 9. Germline V gene sequence: CDR1 MNHNS, CDR2 SASEGT. There are 15 residues in the CDR3.

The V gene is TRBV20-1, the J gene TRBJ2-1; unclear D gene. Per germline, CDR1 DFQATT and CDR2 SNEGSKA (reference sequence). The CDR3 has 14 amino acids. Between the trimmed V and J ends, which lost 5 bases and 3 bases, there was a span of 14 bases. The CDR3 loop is CSAANPGGYNEQFF. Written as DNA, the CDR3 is TGCAGTGCTGCTAACCCTGGCGGCTACAATGAGCAGTTCTTC.

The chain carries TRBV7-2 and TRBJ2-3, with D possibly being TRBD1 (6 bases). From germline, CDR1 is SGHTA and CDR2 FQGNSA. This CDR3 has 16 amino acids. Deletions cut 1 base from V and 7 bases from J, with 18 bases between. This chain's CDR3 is CASSLVGDTPKYTQYF. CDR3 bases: TGTGCCAGCAGCTTAGTTGGGGACACTCCCAAGTATACGCAGTATTTT.

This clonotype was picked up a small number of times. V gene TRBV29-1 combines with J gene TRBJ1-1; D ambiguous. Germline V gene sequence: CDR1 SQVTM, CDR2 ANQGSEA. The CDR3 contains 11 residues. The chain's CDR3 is CSSASRTEAFF. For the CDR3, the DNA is TGCAGTAGTGCGTCAAGGACTGAAGCTTTCTTT.

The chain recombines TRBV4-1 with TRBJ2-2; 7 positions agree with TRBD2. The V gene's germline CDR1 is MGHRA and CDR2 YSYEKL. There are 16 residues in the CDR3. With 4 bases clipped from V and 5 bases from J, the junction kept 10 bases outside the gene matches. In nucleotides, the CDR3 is TGCGCCAGCAGCCCCGGGGTAGCGGGCGGGACCGGGGAGCTGTTTTTT. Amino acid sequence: CASSPGVAGGTGELFF.

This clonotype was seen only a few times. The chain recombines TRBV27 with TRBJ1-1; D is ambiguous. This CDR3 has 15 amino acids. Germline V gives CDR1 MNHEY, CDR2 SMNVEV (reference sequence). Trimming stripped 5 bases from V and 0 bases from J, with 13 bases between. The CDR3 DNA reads TGTGCCAGCAGTCCGCGGACTGTTATGAACACTGAAGCTTTCTTT. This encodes CASSPRTVMNTEAFF.

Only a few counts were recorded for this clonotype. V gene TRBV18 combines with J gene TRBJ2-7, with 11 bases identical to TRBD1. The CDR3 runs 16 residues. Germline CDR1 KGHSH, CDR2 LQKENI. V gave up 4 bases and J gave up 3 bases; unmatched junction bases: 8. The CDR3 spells CASSQTGGTGGYEQYF. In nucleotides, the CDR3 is TGTGCCAGCTCACAAACGGGAGGGACAGGGGGCTACGAGCAGTACTTC.

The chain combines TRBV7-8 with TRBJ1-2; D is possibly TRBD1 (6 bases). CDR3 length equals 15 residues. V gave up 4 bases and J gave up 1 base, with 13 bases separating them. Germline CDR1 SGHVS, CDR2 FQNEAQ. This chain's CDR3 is CASSSRQAVNYGYTF. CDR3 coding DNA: TGTGCCAGCAGCTCCCGACAGGCGGTTAACTATGGCTACACCTTC.

Here the CDR3 DNA reads TGTGCCAGCAGTTACAACACAGATACGCAGTATTTT. Its translation: CASSYNTDTQYF. The rearrangement uses TRBV6-5 and TRBJ2-3; D unclear. The CDR3 consists of 12 residues. The germline V gene encodes CDR1 MNHEY and CDR2 SVGAGI. Trimming removed 2 bases at V and 2 bases at J, with 2 bases between.

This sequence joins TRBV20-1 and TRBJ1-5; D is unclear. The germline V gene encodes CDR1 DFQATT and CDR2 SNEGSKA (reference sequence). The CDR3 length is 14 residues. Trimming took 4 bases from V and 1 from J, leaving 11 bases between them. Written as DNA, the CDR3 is TGCAGTGCTACTCGGAGCAGCAGCAATCAGCCCCAGCATTTT. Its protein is CSATRSSSNQPQHF.

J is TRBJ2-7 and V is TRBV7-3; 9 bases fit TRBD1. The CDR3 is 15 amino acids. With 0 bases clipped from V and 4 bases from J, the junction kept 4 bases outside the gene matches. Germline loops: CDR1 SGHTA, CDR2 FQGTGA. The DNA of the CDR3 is TGTGCCAGCAGCTTAACGGGTGGGACAGGGTACGAGCAGTACTTC. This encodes CASSLTGGTGYEQYF. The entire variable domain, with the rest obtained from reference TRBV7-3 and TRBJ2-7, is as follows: GAGVSQTPSNKVTEKGKYVELRCDPISGHTALYWYRQSLGQGPEFLIYFQGTGAADDSGLPNDRFFAVRPEGSVSTLKIQRTERGDSAVYLCASSLTGGTGYEQYFGPGTRLTVT.

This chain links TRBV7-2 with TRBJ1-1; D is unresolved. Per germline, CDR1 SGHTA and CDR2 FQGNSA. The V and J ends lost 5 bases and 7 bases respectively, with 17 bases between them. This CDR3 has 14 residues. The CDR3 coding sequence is TGTGCCAGCAGCCAGACTAGGGTTCGTGGTGAAGCTTTCTTT. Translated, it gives CASSQTRVRGEAFF.

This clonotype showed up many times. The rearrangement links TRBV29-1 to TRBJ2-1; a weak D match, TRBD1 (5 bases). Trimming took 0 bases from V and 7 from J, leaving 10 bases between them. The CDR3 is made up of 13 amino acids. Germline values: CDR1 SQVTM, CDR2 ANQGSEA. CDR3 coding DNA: TGCAGCGTTGAAGACGGCAGGGTAAATGAGCAGTTCTTC. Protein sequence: CSVEDGRVNEQFF.

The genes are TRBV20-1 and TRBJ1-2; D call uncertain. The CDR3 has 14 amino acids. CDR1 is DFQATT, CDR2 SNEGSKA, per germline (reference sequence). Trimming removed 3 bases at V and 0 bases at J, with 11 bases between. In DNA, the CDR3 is TGCAGTGCTAGGAGTGCAGGAGCTAACTATGGCTACACCTTC. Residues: CSARSAGANYGYTF.

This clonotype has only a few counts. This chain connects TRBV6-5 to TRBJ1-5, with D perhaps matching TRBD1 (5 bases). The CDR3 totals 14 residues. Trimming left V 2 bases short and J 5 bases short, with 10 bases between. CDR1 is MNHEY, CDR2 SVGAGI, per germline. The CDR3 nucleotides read TGTGCCAGCAGTTACGGGGGTTATGATCAGCCCCAGCATTTT. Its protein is CASSYGGYDQPQHF.

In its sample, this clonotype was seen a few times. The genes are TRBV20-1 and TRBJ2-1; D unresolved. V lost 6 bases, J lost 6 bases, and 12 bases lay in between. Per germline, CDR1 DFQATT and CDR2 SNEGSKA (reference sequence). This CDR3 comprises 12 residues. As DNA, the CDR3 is TGCAGTGCGGAGCCCTTAGGCAATGAGCAGTTCTTC. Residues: CSAEPLGNEQFF.

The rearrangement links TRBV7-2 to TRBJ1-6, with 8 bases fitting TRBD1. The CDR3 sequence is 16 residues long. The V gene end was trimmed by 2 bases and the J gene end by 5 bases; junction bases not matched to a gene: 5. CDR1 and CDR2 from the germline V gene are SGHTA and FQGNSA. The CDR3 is CASSLQGASDNSPLHF. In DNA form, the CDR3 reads TGTGCCAGCAGCTTACAGGGGGCGTCGGATAATTCACCCCTCCACTTT.

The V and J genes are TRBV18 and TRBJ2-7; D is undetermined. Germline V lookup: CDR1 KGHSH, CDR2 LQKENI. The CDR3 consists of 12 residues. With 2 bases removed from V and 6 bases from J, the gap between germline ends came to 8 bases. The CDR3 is CASSPGALEQYF. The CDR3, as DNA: TGTGCCAGCTCACCAGGCGCTCTCGAGCAGTACTTC.

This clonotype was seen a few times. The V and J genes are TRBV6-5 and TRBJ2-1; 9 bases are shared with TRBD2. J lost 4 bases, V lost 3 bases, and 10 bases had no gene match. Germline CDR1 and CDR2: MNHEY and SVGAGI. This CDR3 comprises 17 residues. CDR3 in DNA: TGTGCCAGCAGTTATTATGTCGTTAGCGGGAGTTACAATGAGCAGTTCTTC. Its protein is CASSYYVVSGSYNEQFF.

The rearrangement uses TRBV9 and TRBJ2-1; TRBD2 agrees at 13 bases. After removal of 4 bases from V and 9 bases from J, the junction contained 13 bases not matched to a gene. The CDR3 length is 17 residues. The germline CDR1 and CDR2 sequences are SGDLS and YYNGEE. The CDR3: CASSSGFGTSGKGEQFF. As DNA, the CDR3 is TGTGCCAGCAGCTCGGGATTCGGGACTAGCGGGAAGGGTGAGCAGTTCTTC.

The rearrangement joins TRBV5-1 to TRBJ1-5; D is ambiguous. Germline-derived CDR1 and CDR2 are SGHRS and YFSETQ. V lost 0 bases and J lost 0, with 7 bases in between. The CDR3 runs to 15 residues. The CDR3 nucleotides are TGCGCCAGCAGCTTGGGACCTAATAGCAATCAGCCCCAGCATTTT. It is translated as CASSLGPNSNQPQHF.